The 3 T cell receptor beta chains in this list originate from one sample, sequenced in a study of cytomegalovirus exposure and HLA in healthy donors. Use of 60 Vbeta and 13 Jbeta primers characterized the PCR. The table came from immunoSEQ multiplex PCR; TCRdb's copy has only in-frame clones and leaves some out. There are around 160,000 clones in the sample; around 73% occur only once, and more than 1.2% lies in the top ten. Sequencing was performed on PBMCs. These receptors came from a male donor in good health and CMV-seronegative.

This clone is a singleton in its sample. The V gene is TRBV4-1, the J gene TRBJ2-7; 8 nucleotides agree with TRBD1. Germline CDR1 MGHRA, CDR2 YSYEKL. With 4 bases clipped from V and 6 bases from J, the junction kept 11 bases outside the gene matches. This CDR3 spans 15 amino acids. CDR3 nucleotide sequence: TGCGCCAGCAGCCGAGACGGTACAGGGGGGAGCGAGCAGTACTTC. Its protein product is CASSRDGTGGSEQYF.

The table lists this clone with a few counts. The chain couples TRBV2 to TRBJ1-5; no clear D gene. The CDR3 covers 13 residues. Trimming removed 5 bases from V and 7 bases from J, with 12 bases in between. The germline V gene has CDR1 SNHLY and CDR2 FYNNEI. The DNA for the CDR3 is TGTGCCAGCAGTTCCGGTTTGTGGCAGCCCCAGCATTTT. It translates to CASSSGLWQPQHF.

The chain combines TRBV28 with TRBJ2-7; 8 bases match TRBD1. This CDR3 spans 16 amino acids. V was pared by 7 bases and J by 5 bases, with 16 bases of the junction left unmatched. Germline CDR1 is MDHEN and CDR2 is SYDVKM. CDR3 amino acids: CASTSRGSGQGHEQYF. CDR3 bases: TGTGCCAGCACTTCTAGGGGGTCCGGACAGGGCCACGAGCAGTACTTC.